Listed below are T cell receptor beta chains from one sample, sequenced in a study of blood T cells in healthy people across ages. TCRdb processed the 5' RACE reads anew with MiXCR; each CDR3 protein has one entry. This table has about 570,000 distinct CDR3 sequences, about 27% appearing once. These data are also associated with another study on T cells of mothers and their children.

The sequencing input was blood. These receptors came from a boy younger than 10 in good health. The CDR3 runs from the conserved cysteine through the conserved F or W.

v_call,j_call,cdr3_aa
TRBV30,TRBJ1-2,CAWSVQRTGAGYTF
TRBV5-5,TRBJ2-3,CASSLLAGGRADTQYF
TRBV20-1,TRBJ2-4,CSARGVLAKNIQYF
TRBV6-6,-,CASSYIGQGYYNEQFF
TRBV6-5,TRBJ2-3,CASSYFGTGPIPSTDTQYF
TRBV5-1,TRBJ2-5,CASSLAGTTQETQYF
TRBV4-1,-,CASSQDQGQGYNEQYF
TRBV20-1,TRBJ1-2,CSARDEQNYGYTF
TRBV29-1,TRBJ1-3,CSVESGLHTIYF
TRBV4-3,-,CASSQDSTGGETQYF
TRBV7-9,TRBJ1-5,CASTEGTNQPQHF
TRBV6-1,TRBJ2-7,CASRIPGQGIHEQYF
TRBV7-9,TRBJ1-2,CASSALTGFNYGYTF
TRBV20-1,TRBJ1-1,CSSLKGAEAFF
TRBV12-3/TRBV12-4,TRBJ1-2,CASSGQGRSYGYTF
TRBV7-2,TRBJ1-2,CASSVGTGSYGYTF
TRBV12-5,-,CASGLREPPNEQFF
TRBV4-3,TRBJ2-1,CASSQLDYSYNEQFF
TRBV7-2,-,CASSLGLAPYEQYF
TRBV20-1,TRBJ2-5,CSAKSGTSGKTAQETQYF
TRBV30,TRBJ2-2,CAWLPEWTGELFF
TRBV9,TRBJ2-2,CASSPRRGGTGELFF
TRBV2,-,CASSGGQLDYNEQFF
TRBV29-1,TRBJ2-3,CSATKGPTDTQYF
TRBV29-1,TRBJ2-2,CSVVIRYRGTGELFF
TRBV5-1,TRBJ2-1,CASSRGTGEKVNEQFF
TRBV2,TRBJ2-1,CASRGINEQFF
TRBV10-3,TRBJ2-2,CAIRVTSPGVVGELFF
TRBV29-1,-,CSVVPSGRADEQFF
TRBV3-1,TRBJ1-2,CASSGTRRYGYTF
TRBV2,TRBJ1-2,CASSQTGDRRGDGYTF
TRBV6-2/TRBV6-3,TRBJ1-4,CASSYSERLLNEKLFF
TRBV6-5,TRBJ1-1,CASTRTGVEAFF
TRBV29-1,TRBJ2-1,CSVDGGSSYNEQFF
TRBV3-1,TRBJ2-5,CASRPPGGSQETQYF
TRBV20-1,TRBJ1-2,CSARGERDTGYTF
TRBV5-4,-,CASSPRLGRAPYEQYF
TRBV20-1,TRBJ2-3,CSARDSDRELTDTQYF
TRBV3-1,TRBJ2-5,CASSRSDEQYF
TRBV30,TRBJ1-1,CAWRDTTEAFF
TRBV20-1,TRBJ2-3,CSARSLPGGGAEDTQYF
TRBV7-9,TRBJ2-5,CASSNRFYSQETQYF
TRBV3-1,TRBJ1-1,CASSQVEGNTEAFF
TRBV3-1,TRBJ2-2,CASSRQGAAGELFF
TRBV7-8,TRBJ2-2,CASSLGLRLASNTGELFF
TRBV10-3,TRBJ1-1,CAISTDRVTFF
TRBV7-8,TRBJ2-5,CASSPRRVPETQYF
TRBV12-3/TRBV12-4,TRBJ1-2,CASSLNGAYYGYTF
TRBV10-1,TRBJ2-7,CASSPGLAGRSEQYF
TRBV12-3/TRBV12-4,TRBJ1-4,CASSSRQGRDEKLFF
TRBV20-1,TRBJ2-3,CSARGTRSTDTQYF
TRBV20-1,TRBJ1-2,CSASRPGVPYGYTF
TRBV12-3/TRBV12-4,TRBJ2-1,CASSLGGTDNEQFF